The clone carrying this T cell receptor beta chain has at least ten counts. Its cognate antigen is unknown. V lost 5 bases, J lost 0 bases, and 16 bases lay in between. The CDR3 is 17 amino acids. CDR1 is MDHEN, CDR2 SYDVKM, per germline. The treatment was: oral pan-JAK inhibitor, 5-10 mg twice daily. Lesional scalp punch biopsies and peripheral blood were collected from alopecia areata patients. From PBMCs, CD4+ and CD8+ T cells were sorted. Once RNA had been extracted, it was reverse transcribed into cDNA to act as the sequencing template. Only in-frame clones appear in the TCRdb table, and some are missing; sequencing was by immunoSEQ multiplex PCR. The sample yields about 290,000 clones, roughly 50% seen once. The sample is drawn from a study of CD8+ T cells in alopecia areata. Study-level points and caveats: Tofacitinib did not eliminate many expanded lesional clones from scalp or blood. Expanded CD8+ clones among the top 100, and scalp clonality, were significantly decreased by tofacitinib.

This sample comprised CD4+ T cells sorted from blood, obtained at week 24, from a patient treated with tofacitinib. The TCR was taken from a human donor with alopecia areata. The gene calls are TRBV28 and TRBJ1-4; D is unclear. The CDR3 DNA is TGTGCCAGCAGTCCGCTAGGCCTAGTAGCAACTAATGAAAAACTGTTTTTT. Translation: CASSPLGLVATNEKLFF.